These 18 T cell receptor beta chains were sequenced from one sample in a study of T cell responses to AZD1222 COVID-19 vaccine. Method: immunoSEQ multiplex PCR; TCRdb's copy keeps in-frame clones and lacks some. The data contain some 120,000 clones, 92% of them seen just once; the ten biggest clones take up 1.5% to 2%. Sequenced material: peripheral blood, taken 28 days after the second AZD1222 dose. The receptors were gathered from an adult who received the AZD1222 COVID-19 vaccine.

The genes are TRBV28 and TRBJ1-2; 9 positions agree with TRBD1. The germline V gene has CDR1 MDHEN and CDR2 SYDVKM. The length of the CDR3 is 13 residues. With 6 bases clipped from V and 7 bases from J, the junction kept 6 bases outside the gene matches. CDR3 nucleotide sequence: TGTGCCAGCAGACTCATACAGGGGGCTGGCTACACCTTC. Translated, it gives CASRLIQGAGYTF.

The V and J genes are TRBV7-3 and TRBJ2-3; no firm D call. The CDR3 has 17 residues. V was cut by 1 base and J by 1 base, with 15 bases left in between. Germline CDR1 reads SGHTA; CDR2 reads FQGTGA. The CDR3 region has the DNA TGTGCCAGCAGCTTAAGGTTGAAGTCTCAAGGCACAGATACGCAGTATTTT. This encodes CASSLRLKSQGTDTQYF.

The chain links TRBV9 to TRBJ2-4; TRBD1 matches 8 bases. The CDR3 has 16 residues. Germline V gene sequence: CDR1 SGDLS, CDR2 YYNGEE. V dropped 3 bases and J dropped 0; count of bases not matched to a gene: 5. The CDR3 loop is CASSEGQGLAKNIQYF. CDR3 nucleotides: TGTGCCAGCAGCGAAGGACAGGGCCTAGCCAAAAACATTCAGTACTTC.

This rearrangement joins TRBV19 to TRBJ1-2; D is ambiguous. The germline CDR1 and CDR2 sequences are LNHDA and SQIVND (reference sequence). The CDR3 has 14 residues. Trimming cost V 2 bases and J 9 bases, with 16 bases left between them. The CDR3 sequence is CASSIIPGSKSYTF. In DNA, the CDR3 is TGTGCCAGTAGTATAATACCGGGTTCCAAGAGCTACACCTTC.

The chain has TRBV27 and TRBJ2-3; D might be TRBD1 (5 bases). Deletions cut 3 bases from V and 3 bases from J, with 10 bases between. CDR1 and CDR2 (germline): MNHEY, SMNVEV (reference sequence). CDR3 size: 14 residues. CDR3 nucleotides: TGTGCCAGCAGTTTGGGATCAGGGACAGATACGCAGTATTTT. Translation: CASSLGSGTDTQYF.

The chain couples TRBV7-9 to TRBJ2-7, with no clear D. This CDR3 has 11 amino acids. V dropped 5 bases and J dropped 1 base, with 3 bases sitting between them. In germline, CDR1 is SEHNR, CDR2 FQNEAQ (reference sequence). CDR3 amino acids: CASSTSYEQYF. The CDR3 DNA sequence: TGTGCCAGCAGCACGTCCTACGAGCAGTACTTC.

J is TRBJ2-7 and V is TRBV29-1; 13 bases are a match to TRBD2. The ends lost 6 bases at V and 9 bases at J; junction bases unmatched: 5. Germline V gives CDR1 SQVTM, CDR2 ANQGSEA. The CDR3 consists of 12 residues. This CDR3 is CSVGLAGEGQYF. CDR3 bases: TGCAGCGTAGGACTAGCGGGAGAGGGGCAGTACTTC.

The chain couples TRBV12-1 to TRBJ2-3; the table names TRBD2, a call not compared with the DNA. TRBV12-1 is tagged as a pseudogene. The CDR3 totals 14 residues. CDR3: CARSIGDCTDTQYF. CDR3 DNA: TGTGCCAGGTCTATAGGTGACTGCACAGATACGCAGTATTTT.

The V call is TRBV28, the J call TRBJ1-4; TRBD1 might be the D (6 bases). V was trimmed by 3 bases and J by 7 bases, leaving 18 bases between them. Germline V gives CDR1 MDHEN, CDR2 SYDVKM. The CDR3 is 16 amino acids. Here the CDR3 reads CASSLGARLVGEKLFF. The CDR3 DNA reads as TGTGCCAGCAGTTTGGGGGCGAGGCTGGTAGGTGAAAAACTGTTTTTT.

This CDR3 reads CASSRGGTGANVLTF. In nucleotides, the CDR3 is TGTGCCAGCTCACGCGGGGGAACTGGGGCCAACGTCCTGACTTTC. The gene calls are TRBV18 and TRBJ2-6, with TRBD2 matching over 7 bases. The CDR3 runs 15 residues. Germline CDR1 and CDR2: KGHSH and LQKENI. J was trimmed by 2 bases and V by 4 bases; bases with no gene match: 2.

The genes are TRBV6-2 or TRBV6-3 and TRBJ2-3, with 9 bases that match TRBD2. This CDR3 is 16 amino acids long. CDR1 is MNHEY, CDR2 SVGEGT, per germline. V was pared by 6 bases and J by 5 bases, with 12 bases of the junction left unmatched. The CDR3 nucleotides are TGTGCCAGCAGCCGATACTCTAGCGGGATTGTAGATACGCAGTATTTT. Its protein is CASSRYSSGIVDTQYF.

The chain uses TRBV10-3 and TRBJ1-1, with 10 bases fitting TRBD1. The CDR3 consists of 15 residues. Germline V gene sequence: CDR1 ENHRY, CDR2 SYGVKD. J lost 3 bases, V lost 2 bases, and 3 bases had no gene match. CDR3 sequence: CAISEADRGDTEAFF. In DNA form, the CDR3 reads TGTGCCATCAGTGAGGCGGACAGGGGGGACACTGAAGCTTTCTTT.

This chain joins TRBV7-3 and TRBJ2-5; D not certain. The CDR3 length is 14 residues. CDR1 is SGHTA and CDR2 is FQGTGA in the germline V gene. V was pared by 2 bases and J by 6 bases, with 13 bases between. Here the CDR3 reads CASSLGVHEKTQYF. CDR3 in DNA: TGTGCCAGCAGCTTAGGGGTACACGAAAAGACCCAGTACTTC.

The chain couples TRBV9 to TRBJ2-3, with 8 bases identical to TRBD1. This CDR3 is 15 amino acids long. The J segment lost 3 bases and the V segment lost 1 base, leaving 4 bases of the junction unmatched. Germline V gene lookup returns CDR1 SGDLS and CDR2 YYNGEE. CDR3 in amino acids: CASSVQGALTDTQYF. The DNA for the CDR3 is TGTGCCAGCAGCGTACAGGGGGCGTTAACAGATACGCAGTATTTT.

V usage is TRBV6-6 and J usage is TRBJ1-6; 7 bases fit TRBD1. Germline CDR1 is MNHNY and CDR2 is SVGAGI (reference sequence). This CDR3 is 13 amino acids long. With V trimmed by 8 bases and J by 8 bases, 6 bases remained unmatched. CDR3 in DNA: TGTGCCAGCGACAGGGAATTTGATTCACCCCTCCACTTT. Translation: CASDREFDSPLHF.

The V gene is TRBV28, the J gene TRBJ2-1; D is perhaps TRBD2 (6 bases). V was shortened by 7 bases and J by 10 bases, with 23 bases between the two germline ends. The length of the CDR3 is 15 residues. From germline, CDR1 is MDHEN and CDR2 SYDVKM. The CDR3 DNA follows: TGTGCCAGCACCCTGGGACTCCATACCACTAGGGAGCAGTTCTTC. This gives the protein CASTLGLHTTREQFF.

The chain carries TRBV21-1 and TRBJ2-4. TRBV21-1 is assigned pseudogene status. This CDR3 has 14 amino acids. DNA for the CDR3: TGTGCCAGCAGCAACGGGACCCCCGGAGGTGATCAGTACTTC. Protein sequence: CASSNGTPGGDQYF.

In its sample, this clone was seen a few times. The rearrangement links TRBV6-4 to TRBJ2-2; D possibly uses TRBD1 or TRBD2 (5 bases each). The CDR3 is 15 amino acids. The V gene's germline CDR1 is MRHNA and CDR2 SNTAGT. With 3 bases removed from V and 6 bases from J, the gap between germline ends came to 14 bases. Here the CDR3 reads CASSDGDHRAGELFF. For the CDR3, the DNA is TGTGCCAGCAGTGATGGGGACCACCGCGCCGGGGAGCTGTTTTTT.